This T cell receptor (beta chain) was recorded in a study of siplizumab effects on memory and regulatory T cells. Regarding the study as a whole: Under siplizumab, an average roughly 69% of mappable alloreactive CD4+ clones were Treg-derived, compared with over 25% in controls. Many proliferating CD4+ or CD8+ clones remained unclassified. Roughly 80-96% of them could not be assigned either a naive or a memory phenotype. Confirmation was lacking for the suppressive function of proliferating Tregs derived from siplizumab cultures.

Measured with immunoSEQ multiplex PCR; TCRdb has only the in-frame clones, and not every one. The table includes tens of thousands of clones, more than 70% detected once. Comments on this clone: Its antigen is still unknown.

This CDR3 spans 13 amino acids. The V gene's germline CDR1 is KGHSH and CDR2 LQKENI. Trimming took off 3 bases at V and 4 bases at J, with 7 bases between the two ends. The TCR was taken from a human donor in good health. Sequencing was performed on naive CD4+ T cells sorted from blood. The V and J genes are TRBV18 and TRBJ1-5, with D perhaps matching TRBD1 (5 bases). CDR3: CASSPGGNQPQHF. CDR3 DNA sequence: TGTGCCAGCTCACCGGGGGGGAATCAGCCCCAGCATTTT.